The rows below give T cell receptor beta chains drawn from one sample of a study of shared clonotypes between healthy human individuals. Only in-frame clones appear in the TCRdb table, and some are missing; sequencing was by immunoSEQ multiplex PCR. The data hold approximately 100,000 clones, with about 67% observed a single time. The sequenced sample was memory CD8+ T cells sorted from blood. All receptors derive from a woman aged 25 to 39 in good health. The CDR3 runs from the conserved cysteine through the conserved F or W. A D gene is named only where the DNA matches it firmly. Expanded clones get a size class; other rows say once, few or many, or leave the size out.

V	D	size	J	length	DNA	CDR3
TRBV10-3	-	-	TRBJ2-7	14	TGTGCCATCAGTGAAATGAGTAGCTCCTACGAGCAGTACTTC	CAISEMSSSYEQYF
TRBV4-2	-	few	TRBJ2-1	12	TGTGCCAGCAGCCAAGGAAAGGGGCCGGGGTTCTTC	CASSQGKGPGFF
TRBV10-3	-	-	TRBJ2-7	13	TGTGCCATCGGTGACTGGACCTCCTACGAGCAGTACTTC	CAIGDWTSYEQYF
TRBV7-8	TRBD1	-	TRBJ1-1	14	TGTGCCAGCAGCTCCACAGGGGCTCGGGACGGAGCTTTCTTT	CASSSTGARDGAFF
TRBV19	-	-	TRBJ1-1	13	TGTGCCAGTAGTAAGGCAGGGAGGACTGAAGCTTTCTTT	CASSKAGRTEAFF
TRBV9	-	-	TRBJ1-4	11	TGTGCCAGCAGCTTATCAGGGACGGGGATTTTT	CASSLSGTGIF
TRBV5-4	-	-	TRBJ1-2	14	TGTGCCAGCAGCTTGGGGGGAGCTAACTATGGCTACACCTTC	CASSLGGANYGYTF
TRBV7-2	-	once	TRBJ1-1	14	TGTGCCAGCAGCCCCAGAGGCAGCTATTCTGAAGCTTTCTTT	CASSPRGSYSEAFF
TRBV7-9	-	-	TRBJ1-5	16	TGTGCCAGCAGCTCCCCGGTACTCGTGTCGGGTCAGCCCCAGCATTTT	CASSSPVLVSGQPQHF
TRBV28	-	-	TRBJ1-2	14	TGTGCCAGCAGTCTCCCGTCGCATCAGTATGGCTACACCTTC	CASSLPSHQYGYTF
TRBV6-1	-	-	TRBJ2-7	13	TGTGCCAGCAGTGACCCCCCCTCCTACGAGCAGTACTTC	CASSDPPSYEQYF
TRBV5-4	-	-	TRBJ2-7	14	TGTGCCAGCAGCTTCGGGGCAGGCACCTACGAGCAGTACTTC	CASSFGAGTYEQYF
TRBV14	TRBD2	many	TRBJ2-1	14	TGTGCCAGCAGCCGACTAGCGTCACACAATGAGCAGTTCTTC	CASSRLASHNEQFF
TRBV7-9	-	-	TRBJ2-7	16	TGTGCCAGCAGCTTAGGTTCGACGGGGTACTCCTACGAGCAGTACTTC	CASSLGSTGYSYEQYF
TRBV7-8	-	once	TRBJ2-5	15	TGTGCCAGCAGCTTAGATTTCAGGGTTTCGGAGACCCAGTACTTC	CASSLDFRVSETQYF
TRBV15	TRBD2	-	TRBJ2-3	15	TGTGCCACCAGCAATCTAGCGGGAGAGGCAGATACGCAGTATTTT	CATSNLAGEADTQYF
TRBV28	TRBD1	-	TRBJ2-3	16	TGTGCCAGCAGCTCCGTTCCCGGACAGGGCACAGATACGCAGTATTTT	CASSSVPGQGTDTQYF
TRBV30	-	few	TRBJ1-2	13	TGTGCCTGGAGTGTAGAAGTTGGCTATGGCTACACCTTC	CAWSVEVGYGYTF
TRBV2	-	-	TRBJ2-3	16	TGTGCCAGCAGTGAAAGGAATCCCCGCAGCACAGATACGCAGTATTTT	CASSERNPRSTDTQYF